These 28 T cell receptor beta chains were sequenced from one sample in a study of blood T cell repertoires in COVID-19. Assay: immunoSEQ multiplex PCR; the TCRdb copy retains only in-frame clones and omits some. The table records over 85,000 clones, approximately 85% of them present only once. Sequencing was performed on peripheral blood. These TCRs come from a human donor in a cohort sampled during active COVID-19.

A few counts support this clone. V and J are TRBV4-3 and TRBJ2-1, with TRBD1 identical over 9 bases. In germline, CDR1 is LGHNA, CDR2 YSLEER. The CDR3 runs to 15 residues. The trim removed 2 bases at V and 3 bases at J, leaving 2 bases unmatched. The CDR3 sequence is CASSQNRGLYNEQFF. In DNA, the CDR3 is TGCGCCAGCAGCCAAAACAGGGGGCTCTACAATGAGCAGTTCTTC.

Written as DNA, the CDR3 is TGTGCCAGCAGCTTTACTAGCGGGGGGGCGACCGGGGAGCTGTTTTTT. Protein product: CASSFTSGGATGELFF. The J gene is TRBJ2-2, the V gene TRBV7-2; TRBD2 agrees at 13 bases. The germline gives CDR1 SGHTA, CDR2 FQGNSA. The junction had 3 bases not matched to a gene; V was cut back by 3 bases and J by 5 bases. The CDR3 extends over 16 amino acids.

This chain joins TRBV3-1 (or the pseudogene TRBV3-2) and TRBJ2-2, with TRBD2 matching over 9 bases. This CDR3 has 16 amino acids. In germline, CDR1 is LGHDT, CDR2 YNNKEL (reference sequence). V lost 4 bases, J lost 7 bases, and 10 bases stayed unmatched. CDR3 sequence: CASSPSGLASGGELFF. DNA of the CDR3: TGTGCCAGCAGCCCCTCGGGACTAGCATCGGGCGGGGAGCTGTTTTTT.

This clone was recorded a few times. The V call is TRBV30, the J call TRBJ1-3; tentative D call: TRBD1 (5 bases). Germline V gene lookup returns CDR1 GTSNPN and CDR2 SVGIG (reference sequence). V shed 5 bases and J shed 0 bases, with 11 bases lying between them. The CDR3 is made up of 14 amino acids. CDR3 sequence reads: CAWDTGASGNTIYF. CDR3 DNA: TGTGCCTGGGATACAGGAGCCTCTGGAAACACCATATATTTT.

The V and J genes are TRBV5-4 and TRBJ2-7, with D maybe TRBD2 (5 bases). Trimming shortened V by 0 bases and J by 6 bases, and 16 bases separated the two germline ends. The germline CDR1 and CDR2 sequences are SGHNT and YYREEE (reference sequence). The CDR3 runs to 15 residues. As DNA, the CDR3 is TGTGCCAGCAGCTTGGGTTTAGCCAAAAGCGGCGAGCAGTACTTC. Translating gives CASSLGLAKSGEQYF. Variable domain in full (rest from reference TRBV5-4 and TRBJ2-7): ETGVTQSPTHLIKTRGQQVTLRCSSQSGHNTVSWYQQALGQGPQFIFQYYREEENGRGNFPPRFSGLQFPNYSSELNVNALELDDSALYLCASSLGLAKSGEQYFGPGTRLTVT.

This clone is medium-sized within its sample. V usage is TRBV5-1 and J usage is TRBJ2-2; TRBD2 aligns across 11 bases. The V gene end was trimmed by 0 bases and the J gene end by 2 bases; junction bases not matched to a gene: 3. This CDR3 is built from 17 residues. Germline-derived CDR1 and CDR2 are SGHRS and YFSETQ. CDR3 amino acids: CASSLEGTSGNTGELFF. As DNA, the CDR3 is TGCGCCAGCAGCTTGGAAGGGACTAGCGGTAACACCGGGGAGCTGTTTTTT.

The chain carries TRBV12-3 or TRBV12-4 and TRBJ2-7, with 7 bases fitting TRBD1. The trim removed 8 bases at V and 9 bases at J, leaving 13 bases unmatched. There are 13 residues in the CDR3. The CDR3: CASGEGGAFGQYF. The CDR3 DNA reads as TGTGCCAGCGGAGAAGGGGGCGCGTTTGGGCAGTACTTC.

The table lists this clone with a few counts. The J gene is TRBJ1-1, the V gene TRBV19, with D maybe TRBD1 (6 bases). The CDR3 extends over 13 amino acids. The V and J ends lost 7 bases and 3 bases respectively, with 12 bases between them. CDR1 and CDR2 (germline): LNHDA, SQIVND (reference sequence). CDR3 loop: CASTPDRYTEAFF. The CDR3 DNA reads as TGTGCCAGTACCCCGGACAGATACACTGAAGCTTTCTTT.

CDR3 bases: TGTGCCAGCAGTTACTCGAGTACAGGGAACACCGGGGAGCTGTTTTTT. Translating gives CASSYSSTGNTGELFF. The rearrangement joins TRBV6-6 to TRBJ2-2; a possible D gene is TRBD1 (5 bases). There are 16 residues in the CDR3. The V and J ends lost 0 bases and 1 base respectively, with 9 bases between them. The germline V gene encodes CDR1 MNHNY and CDR2 SVGAGI (reference sequence).

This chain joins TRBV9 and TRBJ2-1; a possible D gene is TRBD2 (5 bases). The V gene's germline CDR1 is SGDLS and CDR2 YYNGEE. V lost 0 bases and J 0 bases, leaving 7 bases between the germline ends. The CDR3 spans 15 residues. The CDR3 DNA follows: TGTGCCAGCAGCGTAGGACTATCCTCCTACAATGAGCAGTTCTTC. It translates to CASSVGLSSYNEQFF.

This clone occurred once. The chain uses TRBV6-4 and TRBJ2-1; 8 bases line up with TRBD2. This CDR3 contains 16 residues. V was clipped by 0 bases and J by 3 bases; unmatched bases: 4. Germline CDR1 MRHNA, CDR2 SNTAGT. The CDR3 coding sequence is TGTGCCAGCAGTGACTCGGATAGCGGGATCTACAATGAGCAGTTCTTC. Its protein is CASSDSDSGIYNEQFF.

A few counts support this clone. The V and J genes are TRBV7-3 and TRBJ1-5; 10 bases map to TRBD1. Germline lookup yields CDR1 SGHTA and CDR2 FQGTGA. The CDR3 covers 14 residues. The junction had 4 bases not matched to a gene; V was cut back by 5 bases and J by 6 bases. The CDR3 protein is CASSPGQGGQPQHF. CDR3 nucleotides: TGTGCCAGCAGCCCCGGACAGGGGGGTCAGCCCCAGCATTTT.

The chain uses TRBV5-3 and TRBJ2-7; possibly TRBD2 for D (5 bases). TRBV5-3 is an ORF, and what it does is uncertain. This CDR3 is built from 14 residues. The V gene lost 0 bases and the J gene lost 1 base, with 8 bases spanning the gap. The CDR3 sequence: CARSLGTGSYEQYF. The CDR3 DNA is TGTGCCAGAAGCTTGGGTACGGGGTCCTACGAGCAGTACTTC.

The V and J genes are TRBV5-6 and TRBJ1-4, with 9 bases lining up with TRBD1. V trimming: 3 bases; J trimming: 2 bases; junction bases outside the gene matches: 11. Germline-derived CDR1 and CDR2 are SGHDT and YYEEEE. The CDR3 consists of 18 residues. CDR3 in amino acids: CASSWGTGFFGTNEKLFF. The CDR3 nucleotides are TGTGCCAGCAGCTGGGGGACAGGGTTTTTTGGGACTAATGAAAAACTGTTTTTT.

CDR3 in amino acids: CASSYGGNQPQHF. In DNA form, the CDR3 reads TGTGCCAGCAGTTATGGGGGGAATCAGCCCCAGCATTTT. The chain employs TRBV6-5 and TRBJ1-5; possible D gene TRBD1, 5 bases. Trimming left V 3 bases short and J 4 bases short, with 7 bases between. Germline values: CDR1 MNHEY, CDR2 SVGAGI. This CDR3 has 13 amino acids.

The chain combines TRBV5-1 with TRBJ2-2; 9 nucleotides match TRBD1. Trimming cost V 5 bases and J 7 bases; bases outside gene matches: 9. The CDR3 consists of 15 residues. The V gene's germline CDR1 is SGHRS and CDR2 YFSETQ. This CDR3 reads CASRPRTGDIGELFF. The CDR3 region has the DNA TGCGCCAGCAGACCGAGGACAGGGGATATCGGGGAGCTGTTTTTT. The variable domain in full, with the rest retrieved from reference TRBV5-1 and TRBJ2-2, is KAGVTQTPRYLIKTRGQQVTLSCSPISGHRSVSWYQQTPGQGLQFLFEYFSETQRNKGNFPGRFSGRQFSNSRSEMNVSTLELGDSALYLCASRPRTGDIGELFFGEGSRLTVL.

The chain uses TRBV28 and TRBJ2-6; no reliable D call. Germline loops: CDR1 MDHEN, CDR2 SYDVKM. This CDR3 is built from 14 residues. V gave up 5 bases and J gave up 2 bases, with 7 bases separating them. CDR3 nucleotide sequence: TGTGCCAGCAGTCCTTCTACTGGGGCCAACGTCCTGACTTTC. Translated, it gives CASSPSTGANVLTF. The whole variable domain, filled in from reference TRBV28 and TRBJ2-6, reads DVKVTQSSRYLVKRTGEKVFLECVQDMDHENMFWYRQDPGLGLRLIYFSYDVKMKEKGDIPEGYSVSREKKERFSLILESASTNQTSMYLCASSPSTGANVLTFGAGSRLTVL.

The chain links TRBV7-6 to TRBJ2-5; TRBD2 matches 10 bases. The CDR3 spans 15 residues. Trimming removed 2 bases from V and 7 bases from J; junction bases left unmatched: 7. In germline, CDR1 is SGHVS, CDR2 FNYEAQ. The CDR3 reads CASSLLAGAGGTQYF. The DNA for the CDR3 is TGTGCCAGCAGCTTACTAGCGGGGGCCGGGGGGACCCAGTACTTC.

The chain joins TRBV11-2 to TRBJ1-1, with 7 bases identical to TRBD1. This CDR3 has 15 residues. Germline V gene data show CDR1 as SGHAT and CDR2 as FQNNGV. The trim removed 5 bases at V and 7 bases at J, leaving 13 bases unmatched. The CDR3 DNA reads TGTGCCAGCAGCCCCTCCAGGTGGGGACAGCGTGAAGCTTTCTTT. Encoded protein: CASSPSRWGQREAFF.

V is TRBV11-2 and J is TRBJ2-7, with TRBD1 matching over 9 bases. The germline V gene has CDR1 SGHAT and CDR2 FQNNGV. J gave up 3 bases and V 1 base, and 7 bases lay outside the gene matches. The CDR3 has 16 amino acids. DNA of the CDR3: TGTGCCAGCAGCTTAGTATTGGGACAGGGTGGCTACGAGCAGTACTTC. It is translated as CASSLVLGQGGYEQYF.

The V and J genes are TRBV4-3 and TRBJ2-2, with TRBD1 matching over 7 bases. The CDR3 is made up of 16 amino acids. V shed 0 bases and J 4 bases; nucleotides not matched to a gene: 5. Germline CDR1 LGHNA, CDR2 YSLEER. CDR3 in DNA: TGCGCCAGCAGCCAAGAAATAGGGGGCGGCACCGGGGAGCTGTTTTTT. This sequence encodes CASSQEIGGGTGELFF.

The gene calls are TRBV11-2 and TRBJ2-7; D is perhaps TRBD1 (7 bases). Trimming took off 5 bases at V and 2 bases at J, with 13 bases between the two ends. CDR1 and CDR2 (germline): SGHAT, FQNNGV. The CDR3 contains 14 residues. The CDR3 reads CASSPGGTAYEQYF. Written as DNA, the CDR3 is TGTGCCAGCAGCCCCGGCGGGACAGCCTACGAGCAGTACTTC.

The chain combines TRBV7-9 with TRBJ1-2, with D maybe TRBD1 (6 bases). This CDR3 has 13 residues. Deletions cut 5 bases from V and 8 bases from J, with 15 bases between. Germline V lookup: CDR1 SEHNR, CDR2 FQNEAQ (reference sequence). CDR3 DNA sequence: TGTGCCAGCAGCGTCACAGGGCGAGGAGGCTACACCTTC. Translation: CASSVTGRGGYTF.

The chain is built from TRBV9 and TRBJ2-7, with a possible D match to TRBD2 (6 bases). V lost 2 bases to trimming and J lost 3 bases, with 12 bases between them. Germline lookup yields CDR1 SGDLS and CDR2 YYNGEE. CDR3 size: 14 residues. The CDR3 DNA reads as TGTGCCAGCAGCGTGGCCGACGGGAGCTACGAGCAGTACTTC. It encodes CASSVADGSYEQYF.

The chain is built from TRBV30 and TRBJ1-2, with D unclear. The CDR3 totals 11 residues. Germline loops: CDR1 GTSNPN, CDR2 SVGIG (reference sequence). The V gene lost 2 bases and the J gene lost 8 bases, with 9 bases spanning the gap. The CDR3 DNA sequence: TGTGCCTGGAGTCGTACAGACGGCTACACCTTC. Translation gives CAWSRTDGYTF.

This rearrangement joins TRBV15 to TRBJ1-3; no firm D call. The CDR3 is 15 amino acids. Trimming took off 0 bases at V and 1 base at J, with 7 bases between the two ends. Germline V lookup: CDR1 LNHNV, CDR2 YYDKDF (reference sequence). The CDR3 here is CATSRDRGSGNTIYF. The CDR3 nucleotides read TGTGCCACCAGCAGAGATCGAGGGTCTGGAAACACCATATATTTT.

CDR3 sequence (DNA): TGTGCCAGCAGCTTGTGGGGCCTTGGTCAGCCCCAGCATTTT. Its protein product is CASSLWGLGQPQHF. This chain links TRBV5-6 with TRBJ1-5; TRBD1 is a possible D gene (5 bases). Between the trimmed V and J ends, which lost 1 base and 6 bases, there was a span of 11 bases. From germline, CDR1 is SGHDT and CDR2 YYEEEE. The CDR3 length is 14 residues.

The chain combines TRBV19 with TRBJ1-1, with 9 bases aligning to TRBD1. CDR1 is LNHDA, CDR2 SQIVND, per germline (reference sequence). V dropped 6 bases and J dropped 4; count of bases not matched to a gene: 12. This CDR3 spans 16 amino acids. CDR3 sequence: CASRTGTGKRGTEAFF. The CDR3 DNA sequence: TGTGCCAGTAGAACCGGGACAGGGAAACGAGGCACTGAAGCTTTCTTT.